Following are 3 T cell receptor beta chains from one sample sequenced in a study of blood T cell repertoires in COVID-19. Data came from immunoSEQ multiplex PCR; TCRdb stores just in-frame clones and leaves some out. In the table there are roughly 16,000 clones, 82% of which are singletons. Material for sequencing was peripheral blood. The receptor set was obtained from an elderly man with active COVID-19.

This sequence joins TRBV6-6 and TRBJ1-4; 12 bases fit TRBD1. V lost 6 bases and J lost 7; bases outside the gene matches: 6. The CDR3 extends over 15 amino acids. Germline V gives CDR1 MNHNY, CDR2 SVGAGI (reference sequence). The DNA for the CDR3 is TGTGCCAGCAGGGGACAGGGGGCGCGAAGTGAAAAACTGTTTTTT. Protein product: CASRGQGARSEKLFF.

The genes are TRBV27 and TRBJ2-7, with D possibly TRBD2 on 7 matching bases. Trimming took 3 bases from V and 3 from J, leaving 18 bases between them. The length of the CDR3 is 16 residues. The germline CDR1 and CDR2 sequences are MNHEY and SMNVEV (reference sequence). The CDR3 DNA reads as TGTGCCAGCAGTTTGGGGGCGGGGGAATGGGGCTACGAGCAGTACTTC. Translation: CASSLGAGEWGYEQYF.

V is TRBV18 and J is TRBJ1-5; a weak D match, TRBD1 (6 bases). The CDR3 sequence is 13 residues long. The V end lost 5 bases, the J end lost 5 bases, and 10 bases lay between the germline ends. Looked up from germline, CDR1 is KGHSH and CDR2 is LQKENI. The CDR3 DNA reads TGTGCCAGCTCAGTGGGGGCGGATCAGCCCCAGCATTTT. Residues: CASSVGADQPQHF.